Below, one T cell receptor (beta chain) is given with its context. Germline CDR1 is LNHDA and CDR2 is SQIVND (reference sequence). V shed 8 bases and J 8 bases; nucleotides not matched to a gene: 6. There are 14 residues in the CDR3. The data are from a study of blood T cell repertoires in COVID-19. Only in-frame clones appear in the TCRdb table, and some are missing; sequencing was by immunoSEQ multiplex PCR. The top ten hold under 3.5% of the sample, which has tens of thousands of clones, about 89% seen once. The chain combines TRBV19 with TRBJ2-6; 10 positions match TRBD1. The sequence was collected from a woman in her 70s with acute or convalescent COVID-19. Material for sequencing was peripheral blood. The CDR3 protein is CASGRQGAPNVLTF. DNA of the CDR3: TGTGCCAGTGGAAGACAGGGGGCCCCCAACGTCCTGACTTTC.